The clone carrying this T cell receptor beta chain was found a few times. Its specificity is unknown. From germline, CDR1 is MNHEY and CDR2 SVGAGI. The length of the CDR3 is 15 residues. V was clipped by 9 bases and J by 0 bases, with 12 bases between them. This sample was included in a study of T-cell memory formation after mild COVID-19. As for the study in general: TCR clusters mostly belonged to single donors.

Via MiXCR, TCRdb re-called the 5' RACE reads, giving one row per CDR3 protein. The table has tens of thousands of distinct CDR3 sequences, 7.3% seen once. Broader study findings: Clones from the second wave (peaking day 37) had unconfirmed SARS-CoV-2 specificity. The main location of contracting CD4+ clones was CM and EM, and that of contracting CD8+ clones was EMRA. Memory sampled before infection contained some responding clones, suggesting cross-reactive memory joined.

The sample consisted of PBMCs or a T cell subset sorted from them (not recorded which). This receptor was obtained from a man between 18 and 29 years old who had mild COVID-19 (a few samples of this study predate the infection). Cell type and time point are not known. This sequence joins TRBV6-5 and TRBJ2-6, with D unclear. The CDR3 DNA reads as TGTGCCAGTGTGGCAGTTAGCTCTGGGGCCAACGTCCTGACTTTC. It encodes CASVAVSSGANVLTF.